This T cell receptor beta chain was recorded in a study of blood T cell repertoires in COVID-19 (dated by TCRdb to about 2020). Regarding the research as a whole: Samples from collaborators originated in the United States, Italy and Spain and spanned both the acute and convalescent phases of COVID-19. The dataset comprised deeply sampled blood TCRbeta repertoires from subjects exposed to, actively infected with, or recovered from COVID-19. Where available, HLA class I and class II types were obtained from metadata supplied by the sample provider rather than from assay-based typing. A de-identified subject ID, COVID-19 status, age in years and sex were almost always included in the sample metadata. Samples were obtained from the ongoing ImmuneRACE study (first 160 participants) and from 1,000 to 1,500 subjects provided by 6 global collaborators. The repertoires were released in a freely available public database meant as a resource for research on the immune response to SARS-CoV-2. The material from the prospective study consisted of cDNA or gDNA derived from T cells, B-cell-depleted T cells, or PBMCs.

At one collaborating source in Seattle, patients were enrolled during active infection and were followed longitudinally through the course of disease. Collaborating institutions collected whole blood in K2EDTA tubes following their own protocols. Collaborator samples were shipped for TCRbeta analysis as frozen whole blood, isolated PBMCs, or DNA extracted from either sample type. This clone was observed a single time. This receptor's antigen is unknown. No much larger clone is present one base from it, and per-base qualities are unavailable. The immunoSEQ Assay, a bias-controlled multiplex PCR, was used to amplify TCRbeta CDR3 regions from genomic DNA. The authors' pipeline ran thus. Nucleated cell counts per sample were estimated from amplification of reference gene primers within the assay. To quantify the absolute abundance of each unique TCRbeta CDR3 rearrangement, sequence reads were collapsed and filtered. Productive Simpson clonality was computed per sample as the square root of Simpson's diversity index over productive rearrangements. TCRdb limited this immuneACCESS table to in-frame rearrangements with V and J called. A share of clones is missing; checked studies link under half to unresolved V genes, and the rest is unexplained. D and trimming were read from the DNA, whereas the V and J calls and clone size are those reported in that table. The sample includes about 82,000 clones, with around 80% observed a single time. The ten largest clones represent about a third of the sample.

CDR1 and CDR2 (MNHNS, SASEGT) derive from the germline V gene. The CDR3 sequence holds 16 residues, the cysteine and phenylalanine included. The sequence is cut down to CDR3 DNA, 48 bases in frame from base 1. Deletion took 0 bases off V and 1 base off J, with a span of 11 bases between the germline ends. Overall results and qualifications from the work: Clinical and demographic metadata were provided uncurated, with the amount varying by source and participant.

The sequence came from a man in his fifties or sixties with COVID-19, enrolled during active disease. The source material was peripheral blood. The chain was built from TRBV6-1 and TRBJ2-3; the D gene cannot be resolved reliably. The nucleotide sequence reads as follows: TGTGCCAGCAGTGAAGCCGACGGGTTGCGCACAGATACGCAGTATTTT. Protein translation: CASSEADGLRTDTQYF.